This T cell receptor (beta chain) was identified during a study of T cells after posttransplantation cyclophosphamide. This CDR3 region has 14 residues. V shed 4 bases and J 2 bases; nucleotides not matched to a gene: 5. Germline CDR1 is LNHDA and CDR2 is SQIVND (reference sequence). Notes on the study in general: TRB overlap between skin or GI tissue T cells and blood was limited.

On this clone: The antigen is unknown.

Assay: immunoSEQ multiplex PCR; the TCRdb copy retains only in-frame clones and omits some. The table lists tens of thousands of clones, 92% of them singletons. The sequenced material came from PBMCs. This clonotype originated in a woman between 50 and 59 years old in good health and a related stem cell transplant donor. The chain joins TRBV19 to TRBJ2-7, with 7 positions matching TRBD1. CDR3 in amino acids: CASSTPGTAYEQYF. The DNA for the CDR3 is TGTGCCAGTAGTACCCCTGGGACAGCCTACGAGCAGTACTTC.